This T cell receptor beta chain came from a study of blood T cell repertoires in COVID-19. The method was immunoSEQ multiplex PCR; TCRdb's version includes in-frame clones alone and lacks a portion of them. Of about 240,000 clones in the sample, just under 85% were seen once. Germline V gene lookup returns CDR1 SGDLS and CDR2 YYNGEE. The V segment lost 4 bases and the J segment 2 bases; nucleotides outside the gene matches: 6. This CDR3 has 15 residues. This chain uses TRBV9 with TRBJ1-3; 7 nucleotides align to TRBD1. The sample taken for sequencing was peripheral blood. The TCR comes from a woman older than 75 with acute or convalescent COVID-19. The CDR3 nucleotides are TGTGCCAGCAGCCTTCTCGACAGGGCTGGAAACACCATATATTTT. It translates to CASSLLDRAGNTIYF.